This T cell receptor beta chain was identified in a study of T cell responses to AZD1222 COVID-19 vaccine. Overall study findings and caveats: It should be noted that donors were predominantly white British and more often female, and clonal diversity was possibly underestimated. Vaccine-associated CD4 TCRs ranged over spike, dominating at 160-218 and 743-854. Reportedly, nearly half of unique spike TCRs recognized epitopes outside B.1.351/B.1.1.7 mutations.

The V and J ends lost 0 bases and 3 bases respectively, with 9 bases between them. CDR3 length equals 14 residues. Looked up from germline, CDR1 is SGHRS and CDR2 is YFSETQ. With regard to this clone: Its antigen is not known.

The repertoire was sequenced with immunoSEQ multiplex PCR; TCRdb's copy has only in-frame clones and lacks some. The table has about 200,000 clones, around 94% seen once. The clonotype was recovered from an adult who received the MenACWY meningococcal vaccine as a control. Sample: peripheral blood, taken 28 days after the second dose of the MenACWY control vaccine. The chain is built from TRBV5-1 and TRBJ1-2; D call uncertain. For the CDR3, the DNA is TGCGCCAGCAGCTTGGGAGGGTTGGACTATGGCTACACCTTC. Amino acid sequence: CASSLGGLDYGYTF. Full variable domain (missing parts from reference TRBV5-1 and TRBJ1-2): KAGVTQTPRYLIKTRGQQVTLSCSPISGHRSVSWYQQTPGQGLQFLFEYFSETQRNKGNFPGRFSGRQFSNSRSEMNVSTLELGDSALYLCASSLGGLDYGYTFGSGTRLTVV.